The rows below give T cell receptor beta chains drawn from one sample of a study of T cells in localized non-small cell lung cancer. Using immunoSEQ multiplex PCR, the repertoire was profiled, and TCRdb retains in-frame clones only, with some absent. The sample consists of around 50,000 clones, roughly 88% of them appearing once. The sample here was peripheral blood, taken before any cancer treatment. Receptors originate from a woman aged 35-75 years with stage I lung adenocarcinoma. Both conserved end residues are part of each CDR3. Each record gives: clone size, D gene, V gene, J gene, CDR3 protein, CDR3 DNA. D genes are given only for firm matches. Expanded clones are given a class, and other clones once, few, many or no size at all.

>.|.|TRBV6-5|TRBJ1-1
CASNQGTEAFF
TGTGCCAGCAATCAGGGAACTGAAGCTTTCTTT
>once|.|TRBV7-2|TRBJ2-5
CASSRGQGRETQYF
TGTGCCAGCAGCCGAGGGCAGGGGCGAGAGACCCAGTACTTC
>.|.|TRBV20-1|TRBJ1-1
CSARVYNEAFF
TGCAGTGCTAGGGTATACAATGAAGCTTTCTTT
>.|.|TRBV4-3|TRBJ2-3
CASSLEPGPTYTDTQYF
TGCGCCAGCAGCCTCGAACCGGGACCAACTTACACAGATACGCAGTATTTT
>.|TRBD2|TRBV5-1|TRBJ2-3
CASTPGRGGLPTDTQYF
TGCGCCAGCACCCCCGGGCGGGGGGGCCTCCCCACAGATACGCAGTATTTT
>.|TRBD1|TRBV28|TRBJ2-2
CASSPRDREGGELFF
TGTGCCAGCAGTCCGAGGGACAGGGAGGGCGGGGAGCTGTTTTTT
>.|.|TRBV6-5|TRBJ2-7
CASRWGSSYEQYF
TGTGCCAGCAGGTGGGGCAGCTCCTACGAGCAGTACTTC
>.|TRBD2|TRBV5-1|TRBJ2-7
CASSFGRGVGYEQYF
TGCGCCAGCAGCTTTGGCCGGGGGGTAGGGTACGAGCAGTACTTC
>.|.|TRBV5-1|TRBJ1-1
CASSAAGASTEAFF
TGCGCCAGCAGCGCCGCCGGGGCGTCGACTGAAGCTTTCTTT
>.|TRBD1|TRBV6-5|TRBJ1-2
CASSYQGGSEGYTF
TGTGCCAGCAGTTACCAGGGGGGATCGGAAGGCTACACCTTC
>.|TRBD1|TRBV4-1|TRBJ2-7
CASSLVPGQGAYEQYF
TGCGCCAGCAGCTTGGTACCGGGACAGGGGGCATACGAGCAGTACTTC
>.|.|TRBV7-9|TRBJ1-1
CASRPTGADTEAFF
TGTGCCAGCAGACCGACGGGGGCGGACACTGAAGCTTTCTTT
>.|TRBD2|TRBV29-1|TRBJ2-1
CSVLGLAGNEQFF
TGCAGCGTTCTTGGACTAGCGGGGAATGAGCAGTTCTTC
>.|TRBD1|TRBV7-8|TRBJ1-1
CASSSRDRGLVPEAFF
TGTGCCAGCAGCTCCCGGGACAGGGGGCTTGTTCCTGAAGCTTTCTTT
>.|TRBD1|TRBV4-3|TRBJ2-7
CASSQEQGGSEQYF
TGCGCCAGCAGCCAAGAACAGGGGGGCTCCGAGCAGTACTTC
>.|TRBD2|TRBV7-2|TRBJ2-2
CASSLGIAGTTGELFF
TGTGCCAGCAGCCTAGGGATAGCGGGGACCACCGGGGAGCTGTTTTTT
>once|.|TRBV6-5|TRBJ1-6
CASSPLGISPLHF
TGTGCCAGCAGTCCCCTAGGGATTTCACCCCTCCACTTT
>.|.|TRBV4-3|TRBJ1-4
CASSQDVGGSEKLFF
TGCGCCAGCAGCCAAGATGTTGGCGGGAGTGAAAAACTGTTTTTT
>.|.|TRBV29-1|TRBJ2-7
CSVGPIHYEQYF
TGCAGCGTTGGACCAATCCACTACGAGCAGTACTTC
>.|.|TRBV28|TRBJ1-1
CASSLQGMTEAFF
TGTGCCAGCAGTTTACAGGGGATGACTGAAGCTTTCTTT